Following are 8 T cell receptor beta chains from one sample sequenced in a study of blood T cell repertoires in COVID-19 (dated by TCRdb to about 2020). Libraries were prepared through the immunoSEQ multiplex PCR assay. The source is immuneACCESS, and TCRdb retained only in-frame sequences with V and J called. Part of the clones is not carried over; for the studies checked, unresolved V genes explain less than half of this, and the remainder is unexplained. Within this sample are approximately 69,000 clones, with about 73% of them counted one time only. Around 21% of the sample belongs to the ten largest clones. Sequences were obtained from peripheral blood. The receptors stem from a man aged 55 to 70 with acute or convalescent COVID-19.

This chain links TRBV29-1 with TRBJ2-3; the match to TRBD2 covers 10 bases. Germline CDR1 and CDR2: SQVTM and ANQGSEA. Trimming cost V 2 bases and J 5 bases; bases outside gene matches: 4. The CDR3 spans 14 residues. In DNA form, the CDR3 reads TGCAGCGTTGAAAGCGGGGGGGGTGTAGATACGCAGTATTTT. Encoded protein: CSVESGGGVDTQYF.

The chain recombines TRBV4-1 with TRBJ2-3, with 11 bases lining up with TRBD2. Trimming removed 0 bases from V and 4 bases from J; junction bases left unmatched: 6. Germline CDR1 MGHRA, CDR2 YSYEKL. The CDR3 totals 17 residues. The CDR3 protein is CASSQDRLAGRPDTQYF. The DNA for the CDR3 is TGCGCCAGCAGCCAAGACCGACTAGCGGGAAGGCCAGATACGCAGTATTTT.

The chain couples TRBV5-1 to TRBJ1-2, with D tentatively TRBD1 (6 bases). CDR1 and CDR2 from the germline V gene are SGHRS and YFSETQ. V dropped 5 bases and J dropped 6 bases, with 11 bases sitting between them. CDR3 length equals 12 residues. CDR3 bases: TGCGCCAGCAGAGGGGGGGCGCATGGCTACACCTTC. Translation: CASRGGAHGYTF.

There are a few counts of this clone. V and J are TRBV24-1 and TRBJ1-1; D uncertain. CDR1 is KGHDR, CDR2 SFDVKD, per germline. The CDR3 runs to 11 residues. V was trimmed by 10 bases and J by 2 bases, leaving 7 bases between them. CDR3 bases: TGTGCCACAAGCTACAACACTGAAGCTTTCTTT. Protein sequence: CATSYNTEAFF.

This chain uses TRBV5-1 with TRBJ2-1; 7 nucleotides match TRBD1. CDR3 length: 13 amino acids. V dropped 3 bases and J dropped 6; count of bases not matched to a gene: 3. Germline CDR1 and CDR2: SGHRS and YFSETQ. CDR3 sequence reads: CASSSGTVNEQFF. CDR3 DNA: TGCGCCAGCAGCTCCGGGACAGTCAATGAGCAGTTCTTC.

The V gene is TRBV6-5, the J gene TRBJ2-3; a weak D match, TRBD1 (6 bases). In germline, CDR1 is MNHEY, CDR2 SVGAGI. Trimming stripped 5 bases from V and 0 bases from J, with 12 bases between. The CDR3 has 15 amino acids. The CDR3 loop is CASSTTGLSTDTQYF. DNA of the CDR3: TGTGCCAGCAGTACCACAGGGCTTAGCACAGATACGCAGTATTTT.

V is TRBV2 and J is TRBJ2-7; D remains unclear. V lost 6 bases, J lost 5 bases, and 11 bases lay in between. CDR3 length: 12 residues. Germline-derived CDR1 and CDR2 are SNHLY and FYNNEI. The CDR3 DNA reads as TGTGCCAGCAGACGGGTTGTGGACGAGCAGTACGTC. It translates to CASRRVVDEQYV.

The chain has TRBV5-5 and TRBJ2-3; 9 nucleotides line up with TRBD2. CDR1 and CDR2 (germline): SGHKS, YYEKEE (reference sequence). The CDR3 length is 17 residues. Trimming at V came to 0 bases and at J to 1 base, leaving 6 bases not matched to a gene. The CDR3 DNA sequence: TGTGCCAGCAGCTTGGGGAGGATAGCGGGGGGCACAGATACGCAGTATTTT. Its translation: CASSLGRIAGGTDTQYF.